Sequencing of this TCR beta chain was carried out in a study of shared clonotypes between healthy human individuals. Findings of the study overall: What naive subsets generally showed was a larger estimated richness than memory subsets showed.

Template for every sorted-subset replicate PCR totaled about 200 ng DNA, 30,000 to 35,000 T cell genomes. Method: immunoSEQ multiplex PCR; TCRdb's copy keeps in-frame clones and lacks some. The table has 1.5 million to 2.5 million clones, over 85% seen once. Terminally differentiated effector memory CD45RA+ cells were excluded by CCR7 positive selection of CD45RO-negative cells. This clone is a singleton in its sample. Antigen: not known. Germline CDR1 reads MGHRA; CDR2 reads YSYEKL. The CDR3 covers 17 residues. Germline trimming cut 0 bases from V and 2 bases from J; bases unmatched to any gene: 7. The sample was naive CD8+ T cells sorted from blood. This TCR derives from a man between 18 and 29 years old in good health. The genes are TRBV4-1 and TRBJ2-1, with TRBD2 identical over 7 bases. CDR3 DNA: TGCGCCAGCAGCCAAGAGCTTGTGGGAGGGCCCTACAATGAGCAGTTCTTC. Its translation is CASSQELVGGPYNEQFF.